The 15 T cell receptor beta chains given below trace back to one sample, sequenced in a study of blood T cell repertoires in COVID-19. Assay used: immunoSEQ multiplex PCR; TCRdb lists only in-frame clones, some missing. The sample yields about 380,000 clones, 70% to 85% seen once. The sequenced sample consisted of peripheral blood. Receptors were obtained from a human donor with acute or convalescent COVID-19. The donor label of this sample is uncertain.

The chain uses TRBV25-1 and TRBJ2-3, with 10 bases that match TRBD2. Unmatched junction bases numbered 3, after V lost 5 bases and J lost 4 bases. The CDR3 runs 14 residues. CDR1 MGHDK and CDR2 SYGVNS come from the germline V gene. In nucleotides, the CDR3 is TGTGCCAGCAGTCCTAGCGGGGGTGCAGATACGCAGTATTTT. Its protein product is CASSPSGGADTQYF.

The rearrangement joins TRBV5-1 to TRBJ2-5; 16 nucleotides match TRBD2. The CDR3 contains 18 residues. The V segment lost 4 bases and the J segment 5 bases; nucleotides outside the gene matches: 11. Germline V gene data show CDR1 as SGHRS and CDR2 as YFSETQ. CDR3 coding DNA: TGCGCCAGCAGCCGGGGACTAGCGGGAGGGCCCTCGGAGGAGACCCAGTACTTC. Translated, it gives CASSRGLAGGPSEETQYF. Based on the CDR3 plus reference TRBV5-1 and TRBJ2-5, the full variable domain is KAGVTQTPRYLIKTRGQQVTLSCSPISGHRSVSWYQQTPGQGLQFLFEYFSETQRNKGNFPGRFSGRQFSNSRSEMNVSTLELGDSALYLCASSRGLAGGPSEETQYFGPGTRLLVL.

The V gene is TRBV6-5, the J gene TRBJ2-7, with TRBD1 as a possible D gene (5 bases). Between the trimmed V and J ends, which lost 4 bases and 0 bases, there was a span of 10 bases. From germline, CDR1 is MNHEY and CDR2 SVGAGI. This CDR3 comprises 14 residues. This chain's CDR3 is CASSFTGLSYEQYF. CDR3 DNA sequence: TGTGCCAGCAGTTTCACAGGCCTCTCCTACGAGCAGTACTTC.

This sequence joins TRBV9 and TRBJ2-7, with D perhaps matching TRBD2 (6 bases). The CDR3 totals 13 residues. CDR1 and CDR2 (germline): SGDLS, YYNGEE. Trimming took off 1 base at V and 6 bases at J, with 11 bases between the two ends. CDR3 in amino acids: CASSVRVGGEQYF. Written as DNA, the CDR3 is TGTGCCAGCAGCGTACGGGTGGGAGGCGAGCAGTACTTC.

The chain uses TRBV28 and TRBJ2-3, with TRBD2 identical over 12 bases. CDR3 length: 18 residues. After removal of 5 bases from V and 2 bases from J, the junction contained 11 bases not matched to a gene. CDR1 is MDHEN and CDR2 is SYDVKM in the germline V gene. CDR3 DNA: TGTGCCAGCAGTGTGGGCCTGACTAGCGGGGGCAACACAGATACGCAGTATTTT. Its protein product is CASSVGLTSGGNTDTQYF.

This rearrangement joins TRBV2 to TRBJ2-7; 8 positions agree with TRBD1. Germline V gene sequence: CDR1 SNHLY, CDR2 FYNNEI. The junction had 7 bases not matched to a gene; V was cut back by 6 bases and J by 3 bases. The CDR3 totals 14 residues. The CDR3 DNA sequence: TGTGCCAGCAGGATGGGGACAGGCTACTACGAGCAGTACTTC. Its protein is CASRMGTGYYEQYF.

The CDR3 bases are TGTGCCAGCAGCCAAAACCTACAGGGGCTCGGGGGCTACACCTTC. This sequence encodes CASSQNLQGLGGYTF. The chain combines TRBV3-1 (or the pseudogene TRBV3-2) with TRBJ1-2; 7 bases align to TRBD1. Germline V lookup: CDR1 LGHDT, CDR2 YNNKEL (reference sequence). Trimming at V came to 2 bases and at J to 8 bases, leaving 11 bases not matched to a gene. The CDR3 has 15 amino acids.

The genes are TRBV29-1 and TRBJ2-2; 12 bases are shared with TRBD1. This CDR3 is built from 14 residues. CDR1 SQVTM and CDR2 ANQGSEA come from the germline V gene. V shed 6 bases and J 5 bases; nucleotides not matched to a gene: 4. The DNA for the CDR3 is TGCAGCGTAGGGGACAGGGGGCATACCGGGGAGCTGTTTTTT. It specifies CSVGDRGHTGELFF.

This chain links TRBV15 with TRBJ2-4; 8 bases fit TRBD1. CDR1 is LNHNV, CDR2 YYDKDF, per germline (reference sequence). Germline trimming cut 3 bases from V and 5 bases from J; bases unmatched to any gene: 12. The CDR3 sequence is 17 residues long. The CDR3 loop reads CATSSGGRQGNQNIQYF. CDR3 nucleotides: TGTGCCACCAGCAGTGGGGGGAGACAGGGGAATCAAAACATTCAGTACTTC.

The rearrangement uses TRBV5-1 and TRBJ1-5; tentatively, D is TRBD1 (6 bases). V shed 2 bases and J shed 0 bases, with 9 bases lying between them. Germline V lookup: CDR1 SGHRS, CDR2 YFSETQ. The CDR3 runs 15 residues. The CDR3 bases are TGCGCCAGCAGCTTTGGGGGCAATAGCAATCAGCCCCAGCATTTT. Protein product: CASSFGGNSNQPQHF.

The CDR3 reads CAANLQGRTDTQYF. In DNA, the CDR3 is TGTGCCGCGAACCTACAGGGACGCACAGATACGCAGTATTTT. The V gene is TRBV30, the J gene TRBJ2-3; D possibly corresponds to TRBD1 (6 bases). CDR1 and CDR2 (germline): GTSNPN, SVGIG (reference sequence). The length of the CDR3 is 14 residues. Deletions cut 8 bases from V and 1 base from J, with 16 bases between.

This clone was observed a few times. This rearrangement joins TRBV19 to TRBJ2-1, with a tentative D call TRBD2 (5 bases). The CDR3 totals 15 residues. The germline V gene has CDR1 LNHDA and CDR2 SQIVND (reference sequence). V lost 5 bases and J lost 2, with 13 bases in between. CDR3 in DNA: TGTGCCAGTAGTGCCGTGTCCGGGGCCTACAATGAGCAGTTCTTC. Protein: CASSAVSGAYNEQFF.

This chain joins TRBV3-1 (or the pseudogene TRBV3-2) and TRBJ1-3; 7 bases align to TRBD1. The germline gives CDR1 LGHDT, CDR2 YNNKEL (reference sequence). This CDR3 is built from 14 residues. The trim removed 2 bases at V and 6 bases at J, leaving 4 bases unmatched. The CDR3 DNA reads as TGTGCCAGCAGCCAAAGAGGGGGCTTAAACACCATATATTTT. It is translated as CASSQRGGLNTIYF.

The rearrangement links TRBV18 to TRBJ1-4; the D gene is possibly TRBD1 (6 bases). This CDR3 comprises 14 residues. V lost 3 bases and J lost 6, with 11 bases in between. From germline, CDR1 is KGHSH and CDR2 LQKENI. Here the CDR3 reads CASSPDSIDEKLFF. The CDR3 coding sequence is TGTGCCAGCTCACCGGACAGCATAGATGAAAAACTGTTTTTT.

The chain is built from TRBV19 and TRBJ1-2, with TRBD1 as a possible D gene (5 bases). Germline CDR1 LNHDA, CDR2 SQIVND (reference sequence). Trimming cost V 0 bases and J 3 bases, with 11 bases left between them. The length of the CDR3 is 15 residues. The CDR3 here is CASSIEQGGYYGYTF. The CDR3 DNA is TGTGCCAGTAGTATAGAGCAGGGAGGATACTATGGCTACACCTTC.